This T cell receptor beta chain comes out of a study of shared clonotypes between healthy human individuals. Study conclusions and caveats: Among donors, clonotype sharing was expected to be affected by sequencing depth.

The V end lost 3 bases, the J end lost 11 bases, and 10 bases lay between the germline ends. CDR1 and CDR2 (germline): DFQATT, SNEGSKA (reference sequence). This CDR3 has 10 amino acids. This clone occurred once. Its antigen is unidentified. TCRdb's copy holds only in-frame clones and misses some; the assay was immunoSEQ multiplex PCR. The repertoire holds millions of clones, with around nine tenths as singletons. The sequenced sample was naive CD4+ T cells sorted from blood. Subset denoted: CD45RA+ positively selected. The receptor was derived from a young man in good health. This chain uses TRBV20-1 with TRBJ2-5, with D uncertain. The DNA of the CDR3 is TGCAGTGCTAGTTTAGGTGAGCAGTACTTC. Protein product: CSASLGEQYF.